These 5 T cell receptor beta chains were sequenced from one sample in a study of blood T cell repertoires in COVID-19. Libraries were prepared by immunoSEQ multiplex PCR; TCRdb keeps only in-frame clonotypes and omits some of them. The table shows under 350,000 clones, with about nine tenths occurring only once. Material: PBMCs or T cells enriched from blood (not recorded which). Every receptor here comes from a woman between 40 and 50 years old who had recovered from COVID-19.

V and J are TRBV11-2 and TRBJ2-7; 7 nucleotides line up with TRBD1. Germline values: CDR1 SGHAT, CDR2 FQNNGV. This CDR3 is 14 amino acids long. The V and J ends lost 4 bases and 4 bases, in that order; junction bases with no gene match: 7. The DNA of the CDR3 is TGTGCCAGCAGCTCCCTGAGGGGGCGGTACGAGCAGTACTTC. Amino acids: CASSSLRGRYEQYF.

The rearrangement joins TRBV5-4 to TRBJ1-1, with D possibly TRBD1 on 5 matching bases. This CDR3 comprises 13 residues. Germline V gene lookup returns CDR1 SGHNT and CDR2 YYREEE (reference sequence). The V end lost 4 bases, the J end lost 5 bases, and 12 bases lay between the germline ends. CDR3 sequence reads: CASSQTGGTEAFF. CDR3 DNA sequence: TGTGCCAGCAGCCAAACGGGGGGAACTGAAGCTTTCTTT. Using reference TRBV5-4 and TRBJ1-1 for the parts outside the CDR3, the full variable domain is ETGVTQSPTHLIKTRGQQVTLRCSSQSGHNTVSWYQQALGQGPQFIFQYYREEENGRGNFPPRFSGLQFPNYSSELNVNALELDDSALYLCASSQTGGTEAFFGQGTRLTVV.

The CDR3 DNA reads as TGCGCCAGCAGCCAAGATTGGAGAGGGGGCATCATCTCCTACGAGCAGTACTTC. Translated, it gives CASSQDWRGGIISYEQYF. V gene TRBV4-3 combines with J gene TRBJ2-7, with TRBD1 matching over 7 bases. V lost 0 bases to trimming and J lost 0 bases; unmatched junction nucleotides: 11. The CDR3 contains 18 residues. Germline loops: CDR1 LGHNA, CDR2 YSLEER.

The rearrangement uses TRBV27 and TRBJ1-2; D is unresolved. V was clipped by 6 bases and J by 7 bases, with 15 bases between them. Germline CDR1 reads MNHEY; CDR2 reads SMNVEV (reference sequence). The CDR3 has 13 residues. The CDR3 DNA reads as TGTGCCAGCAGACTAAATTGGGAGGGTGGCTACACCTTC. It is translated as CASRLNWEGGYTF.

In nucleotides, the CDR3 is TGTGCCAGCAGCTTGACCGGGACAGGTTTTAATCAGCCCCAGCATTTT. It yields the protein CASSLTGTGFNQPQHF. This chain uses TRBV5-8 with TRBJ1-5, with 8 bases identical to TRBD1. The CDR3 spans 16 residues. Germline V gene sequence: CDR1 SGHTS, CDR2 YDEGEE. Losses at the gene ends were 1 base for V and 4 bases for J; bases not matched to a gene: 7.